This T cell receptor (beta chain) derives from a study of blood T cell repertoires in COVID-19. Study at large: PBMCs, B-cell-depleted T cells, or T cells provided the cDNA or gDNA that made up the material.

The study assigned cohorts using participant-reported clinical history. Trimming shortened V by 5 bases and J by 7 bases, and 18 bases separated the two germline ends. The V gene's germline CDR1 is LNHDA and CDR2 SQIVND (reference sequence). This CDR3 contains 15 residues. How the authors handled the data: Amplifying reference gene primers gave estimates of nucleated cell counts. Sequencing used immunoSEQ multiplex PCR; TCRdb keeps in-frame clones, though not all of them. For V, J and clone size, that table is used; D and trimming come from the DNA. The sample gives some 320,000 clones, 90% of which show up once; around 2.6% is in the top ten. This clone occurred once.

V usage is TRBV19 and J usage is TRBJ2-1; D possibly corresponds to TRBD1 (6 bases). This clonotype was sampled from a man aged 55 to 69 who had recovered from COVID-19. Sequenced input: PBMCs or T cells enriched from blood (not recorded which). The CDR3 sequence is CASSFGQLPWNEQFF. DNA of the CDR3: TGTGCCAGTAGTTTCGGACAGTTACCCTGGAATGAGCAGTTCTTC.